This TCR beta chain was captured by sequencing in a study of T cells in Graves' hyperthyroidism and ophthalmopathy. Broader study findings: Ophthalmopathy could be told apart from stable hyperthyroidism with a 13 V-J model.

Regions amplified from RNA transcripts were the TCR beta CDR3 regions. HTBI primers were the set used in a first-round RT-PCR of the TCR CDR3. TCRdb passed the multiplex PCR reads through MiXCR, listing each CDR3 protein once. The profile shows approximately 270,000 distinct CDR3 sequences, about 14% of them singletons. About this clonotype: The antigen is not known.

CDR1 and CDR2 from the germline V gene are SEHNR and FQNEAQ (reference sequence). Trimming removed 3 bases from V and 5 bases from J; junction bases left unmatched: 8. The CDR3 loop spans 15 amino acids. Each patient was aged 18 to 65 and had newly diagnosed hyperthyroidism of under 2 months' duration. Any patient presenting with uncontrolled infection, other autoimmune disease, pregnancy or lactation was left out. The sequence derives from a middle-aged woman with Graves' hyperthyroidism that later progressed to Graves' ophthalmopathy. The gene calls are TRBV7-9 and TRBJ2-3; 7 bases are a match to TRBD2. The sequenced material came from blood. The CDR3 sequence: CASSFSWRERDTQYF. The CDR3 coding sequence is TGTGCCAGCAGCTTTAGCTGGCGGGAGAGAGATACGCAGTATTTT.